A single sample is the source of the 26 T cell receptor beta chains below, sequenced in a study of beta chain features in type 1 diabetes. Of the isolated RNA, all was reverse transcribed, and so the sequenced material was expressed TCRB transcripts. Here immunoSEQ multiplex PCR was the method, and the copy in TCRdb shows in-frame clones only, minus some. The table records under 250,000 clones, 13% to 15% of them present only once. The sample taken for sequencing was naive CD4+ T cells from blood. Receptor source: a woman in her thirties or forties in good health.

The chain combines TRBV2 with TRBJ1-2; TRBD1 matches at 9 bases. After removal of 3 bases from V and 8 bases from J, the junction contained 7 bases not matched to a gene. The CDR3 consists of 14 residues. Germline V gene lookup returns CDR1 SNHLY and CDR2 FYNNEI. In DNA form, the CDR3 reads TGTGCCAGCAGTGAGTCTGGACAGGGGATCGGCTACACCTTC. Amino acids: CASSESGQGIGYTF.

The chain carries TRBV5-4 and TRBJ2-1; no clear D gene. V shed 3 bases and J shed 10 bases, with 11 bases lying between them. From germline, CDR1 is SGHNT and CDR2 YYREEE (reference sequence). The CDR3 extends over 12 amino acids. The CDR3 DNA reads as TGTGCCAGCAGCTCAGACTGGCTGGAGCAGTTCTTC. Amino acid sequence: CASSSDWLEQFF. Filled out from reference TRBV5-4 and TRBJ2-1, the complete variable domain reads ETGVTQSPTHLIKTRGQQVTLRCSSQSGHNTVSWYQQALGQGPQFIFQYYREEENGRGNFPPRFSGLQFPNYSSELNVNALELDDSALYLCASSSDWLEQFFGPGTRLTVL.

The chain recombines TRBV4-3 with TRBJ1-6; 7 nucleotides agree with TRBD1. With V trimmed by 2 bases and J by 5 bases, 6 bases remained unmatched. The CDR3 covers 16 residues. Germline V lookup: CDR1 LGHNA, CDR2 YSLEER. CDR3: CASSQQTGRDNSPLHF. In DNA form, the CDR3 reads TGCGCCAGCAGCCAACAGACAGGGCGGGATAATTCACCCCTCCACTTT.

There are a few counts of this clone. This chain connects TRBV2 to TRBJ1-1, with D tentatively TRBD1 (5 bases). Germline values: CDR1 SNHLY, CDR2 FYNNEI. The CDR3 length is 16 residues. V lost 6 bases and J 8 bases, leaving 25 bases between the germline ends. The DNA of the CDR3 is TGTGCCAGCAGGGAGACCCAGGGTGGGCCAAGGGGAGAAGCTTTCTTT. Translating it yields CASRETQGGPRGEAFF.

The rearrangement links TRBV6-6 to TRBJ1-4; TRBD1 matches 8 bases. The CDR3 loop spans 13 amino acids. Trimming took 1 base from V and 14 from J; bases not matched to a gene: 6. Germline V gives CDR1 MNHNY, CDR2 SVGAGI (reference sequence). The CDR3 bases are TGTGCCAGCAGTTACTTCGGACAGGGTGGGCTGTTTTTT. Amino acids: CASSYFGQGGLFF.

The chain has TRBV29-1 and TRBJ2-2; no clear D. The CDR3 has 11 residues. The V end lost 5 bases, the J end lost 6 bases, and 7 bases lay between the germline ends. Germline V gives CDR1 SQVTM, CDR2 ANQGSEA. The CDR3 region is CSVTLPGELFF. The CDR3 DNA reads as TGCAGCGTTACTCTACCCGGGGAGCTGTTTTTT.

This chain uses TRBV19 with TRBJ2-7, with 10 bases fitting TRBD2. The ends lost 6 bases at V and 1 base at J; junction bases unmatched: 6. The CDR3 has 15 residues. Germline V gene sequence: CDR1 LNHDA, CDR2 SQIVND (reference sequence). This CDR3 reads CASSRSGGTSYEQYF. CDR3 nucleotides: TGTGCCAGTAGCCGTAGCGGGGGGACTTCCTACGAGCAGTACTTC.

This clone occurred once. V usage is TRBV5-5 and J usage is TRBJ2-3; weak D call: TRBD1 (5 bases). V was cut by 5 bases and J by 6 bases, with 16 bases left in between. Germline CDR1 SGHKS, CDR2 YYEKEE (reference sequence). This CDR3 comprises 14 residues. Here the CDR3 DNA reads TGTGCCAGCAGAGGGGCCCCCAAAGTCGATACGCAGTATTTT. Its translation is CASRGAPKVDTQYF. The full variable domain, completed using reference TRBV5-5 and TRBJ2-3, is DAGVTQSPTHLIKTRGQQVTLRCSPISGHKSVSWYQQVLGQGPQFIFQYYEKEERGRGNFPDRFSARQFPNYSSELNVNALLLGDSALYLCASRGAPKVDTQYFGPGTRLTVL.

The V call is TRBV7-9, the J call TRBJ2-1, with 13 bases matching TRBD2. In germline, CDR1 is SEHNR, CDR2 FQNEAQ (reference sequence). The V and J ends lost 5 bases and 8 bases, in that order; junction bases with no gene match: 12. The CDR3 extends over 17 amino acids. CDR3 amino acids: CASSDRLLAGGPDEQFF. The CDR3 nucleotides read TGTGCCAGCAGCGACCGCTTACTAGCGGGGGGGCCGGATGAGCAGTTCTTC.

The sample holds a few counts of this clone. The chain has TRBV28 and TRBJ2-6; D may be TRBD2 (6 bases). Germline lookup yields CDR1 MDHEN and CDR2 SYDVKM. The V gene lost 1 base and the J gene lost 0 bases, with 13 bases spanning the gap. The CDR3 is 18 amino acids. CDR3 DNA: TGTGCCAGCAGTTTATTGGGGACTTTAGCCTCTGGGGCCAACGTCCTGACTTTC. It codes for CASSLLGTLASGANVLTF.

Regarding this clone: An end of the junction does not agree with germline; a read error may underlie this. The CDR3 region is CASSQSGGAYNEQFF. DNA of the CDR3: TGTGCTAGCAGCCAAAGCGGGGGGGCGTACAATGAGCAGTTCTTC. This chain links TRBV7-7 with TRBJ2-1, with 10 bases fitting TRBD2. CDR1 is SSHAT, CDR2 FNYEAQ, per germline (reference sequence). CDR3 length: 15 amino acids.

This chain connects TRBV19 to TRBJ2-3; 7 bases agree with TRBD1. V shed 10 bases and J 6 bases; nucleotides not matched to a gene: 7. The V gene's germline CDR1 is LNHDA and CDR2 SQIVND (reference sequence). CDR3 length equals 12 residues. Written as DNA, the CDR3 is TGTGCCACCCGAAAACAGGGGGATACGCAGTATTTT. Protein: CATRKQGDTQYF.

Remarks on this clone: The conserved final phenylalanine or tryptophan is absent from the CDR3, which likely points to a read error. No DNA is shown, since the ends of the CDR3 on it are uncertain; the CDR3 is the one TCRdb lists. J is TRBJ2-7 and V is TRBV5-4; TRBD2 is the table's D call, not checked against the DNA. Termini included, the CDR3 measures 15 amino acids. Germline CDR1 reads SGHNT; CDR2 reads YYREEE (reference sequence). The CDR3 region is CASSLGGLRNEQYFS.

This clone was detected only a few times. The chain couples TRBV9 to TRBJ1-1, with 8 bases lining up with TRBD1. This CDR3 is built from 15 residues. In germline, CDR1 is SGDLS, CDR2 YYNGEE. With 4 bases clipped from V and 1 base from J, the junction kept 6 bases outside the gene matches. The chain's CDR3 is CASSITGGANTEAFF. CDR3 DNA sequence: TGTGCCAGCAGCATCACAGGGGGAGCGAACACTGAAGCTTTCTTT.

The J gene is TRBJ1-1, the V gene TRBV11-2; 8 positions match TRBD1. Trimming removed 1 base from V and 1 base from J; junction bases left unmatched: 5. The germline V gene has CDR1 SGHAT and CDR2 FQNNGV. The CDR3 runs to 16 residues. This CDR3 reads CASSLGTGRANTEAFF. As DNA, the CDR3 is TGTGCCAGCAGCTTAGGGACAGGGCGGGCGAACACTGAAGCTTTCTTT.

The chain carries TRBV2 and TRBJ2-3; TRBD1 agrees at 11 bases. Losses at the gene ends were 5 bases for V and 5 bases for J; bases not matched to a gene: 9. The CDR3 extends over 16 amino acids. Germline CDR1 is SNHLY and CDR2 is FYNNEI. The CDR3 region has the DNA TGTGCCAGCAGTCCCCGGACAGGGGGCGCAGGAGATACGCAGTATTTT. Translating it yields CASSPRTGGAGDTQYF.

In its sample, this clone was seen a few times. The chain joins TRBV29-1 to TRBJ1-5; D uncertain. V lost 6 bases and J lost 6, with 18 bases in between. The CDR3 consists of 14 residues. Germline loops: CDR1 SQVTM, CDR2 ANQGSEA. The CDR3 sequence: CSVGGSSGSQPQHF. The DNA of the CDR3 is TGCAGCGTAGGCGGGTCAAGTGGGAGTCAGCCCCAGCATTTT.

V is TRBV6-6 and J is TRBJ2-7; TRBD1 matches 7 bases. From germline, CDR1 is MNHNY and CDR2 SVGAGI (reference sequence). The ends lost 7 bases at V and 2 bases at J; junction bases unmatched: 5. The CDR3 has 13 residues. CDR3: CASKSQGTYEQYF. For the CDR3, the DNA is TGTGCCAGCAAATCACAGGGGACCTACGAGCAGTACTTC.

This clone occurred a few times. V and J are TRBV29-1 and TRBJ2-7; no definite D call. The CDR3 extends over 13 amino acids. V was shortened by 7 bases and J by 3 bases, with 16 bases between the two germline ends. The germline V gene encodes CDR1 SQVTM and CDR2 ANQGSEA. The CDR3 loop is CSAAWVSGYEQYF. The CDR3 DNA follows: TGCAGCGCCGCTTGGGTCTCGGGCTACGAGCAGTACTTC.

With regard to this clone: The sample carries other DNA sequences with the same CDR3. The J gene is TRBJ1-2, the V gene TRBV5-4, with D tentatively TRBD1 (6 bases). Germline CDR1 and CDR2: SGHNT and YYREEE (reference sequence). CDR3 length equals 13 residues. Trimming pared 4 bases from V and 8 bases from J, leaving 15 bases between. The CDR3 DNA sequence: TGTGCCAGCAGCCTCGCAGGGGTGGGGGGCTACACCTTC. This translates into CASSLAGVGGYTF.

This clone was recorded a few times. This chain links TRBV7-2 with TRBJ1-1; D gene ambiguous. Trimming took off 3 bases at V and 0 bases at J, with 14 bases between the two ends. Germline CDR1 is SGHTA and CDR2 is FQGNSA. The CDR3 has 16 residues. CDR3 sequence: CASSFSFNRVNTEAFF. The CDR3, as DNA: TGTGCCAGCAGCTTCTCCTTCAATCGGGTGAACACTGAAGCTTTCTTT.

The chain couples TRBV9 to TRBJ2-7; 9 nucleotides align to TRBD1. The germline gives CDR1 SGDLS, CDR2 YYNGEE. With 2 bases clipped from V and 5 bases from J, the junction kept 11 bases outside the gene matches. This CDR3 spans 16 amino acids. DNA of the CDR3: TGTGCCAGCAGCGTTGGACCCGCGGACAGGGGCCACGAGCAGTACTTC. It encodes CASSVGPADRGHEQYF.

The gene calls are TRBV11-2 and TRBJ2-5, with 12 bases matching TRBD2. The CDR3 is 16 residues long. Trimming removed 3 bases from V and 5 bases from J; junction bases left unmatched: 7. Germline CDR1 SGHAT, CDR2 FQNNGV. This CDR3 is CASSFLAGGPAETQYF. For the CDR3, the DNA is TGTGCCAGCAGCTTCCTAGCGGGGGGGCCGGCTGAGACCCAGTACTTC.

There are a few counts of this clone. The genes are TRBV11-2 and TRBJ1-1; 8 positions agree with TRBD1. Germline CDR1 reads SGHAT; CDR2 reads FQNNGV. Trimming at V came to 5 bases and at J to 9 bases, leaving 11 bases not matched to a gene. The CDR3 totals 14 residues. DNA of the CDR3: TGTGCCAGCAGCCCGGGGGACAGGAGGCCCAAAGCTTTCTTT. Encoded protein: CASSPGDRRPKAFF.

This clone has ten or more counts. The CDR3 nucleotides are TGTGCCAGCAGCTCGATAGGGGCCGGGGAGCTGTTTTTT. Translated: CASSSIGAGELFF. This chain connects TRBV7-9 to TRBJ2-2, with a possible D match to TRBD1 (5 bases). Germline CDR1 is SEHNR and CDR2 is FQNEAQ (reference sequence). Trimming took 4 bases from V and 6 from J, leaving 9 bases between them. This CDR3 comprises 13 residues.

This clone was recorded a few times. CDR3 in amino acids: CASSSYGGGSRLNEQYF. The CDR3 nucleotides are TGTGCCAGCAGCTCCTACGGGGGAGGGAGTCGGCTAAACGAGCAGTACTTC. This chain connects TRBV7-6 to TRBJ2-7; 7 nucleotides align to TRBD2. This CDR3 region has 17 residues. J gave up 5 bases and V 4 bases, and 17 bases lay outside the gene matches. Germline V lookup: CDR1 SGHVS, CDR2 FNYEAQ.